What follows describes a single TCR beta chain. The record originates from a study of PD-L1 blockade in urothelial cancer. V was trimmed by 8 bases and J by 0 bases, leaving 12 bases between them. CDR1 is MNHEY and CDR2 is SVGAGI in the germline V gene. This CDR3 region has 14 residues. The repertoire was sequenced with immunoSEQ multiplex PCR; TCRdb's copy has only in-frame clones and lacks some. The data hold about 74,000 clones, with around four fifths observed a single time. This receptor was taken from a man between 65 and 79 years old with urothelial cancer. This chain joins TRBV6-5 and TRBJ2-3, with D possibly matching TRBD2 (5 bases). Source: PBMCs, taken around atezolizumab (anti-PD-L1) treatment. CDR3 loop: CASGVGGSTDTQYF. The CDR3 DNA is TGTGCCAGCGGGGTAGGAGGTAGCACAGATACGCAGTATTTT.